This TCR beta chain originates from a study of blood T cell repertoires in COVID-19. The CDR3 has 14 residues. CDR1 and CDR2 (germline): SNHLY, FYNNEI. J was trimmed by 5 bases and V by 6 bases; bases with no gene match: 7. TCRdb's copy holds only in-frame clones and misses some; the assay was immunoSEQ multiplex PCR. Here the sample spans fewer than 350,000 clones, around 85% being singletons. The rearrangement joins TRBV2 to TRBJ1-2; 9 nucleotides match TRBD1. Input material: PBMCs or T cells enriched from blood (not recorded which). The sequence came from a woman under 40 who had been exposed to COVID-19. The CDR3 sequence is CASRPQGADYGYTF. The CDR3 DNA reads as TGTGCCAGCAGGCCACAGGGGGCGGATTATGGCTACACCTTC. Full variable domain (remainder filled in from reference TRBV2 and TRBJ1-2): EPEVTQTPSHQVTQMGQEVILRCVPISNHLYFYWYRQILGQKVEFLVSFYNNEISEKSEIFDDQFSVERPDGSNFTLKIRSTKLEDSAMYFCASRPQGADYGYTFGSGTRLTVV.